The 8 T cell receptor beta chains below were found in one sample sequenced in a study of cytomegalovirus exposure and HLA in healthy donors. The PCR made use of 60 Vbeta and 13 Jbeta primers. Some clones are missing from TCRdb's copy, which holds only in-frame ones; the method was immunoSEQ multiplex PCR. The sample has approximately 140,000 clones; approximately 80% are singletons. Sample: PBMCs. The receptor set was obtained from a man aged 40-55 years in good health and CMV-seronegative.

This clone came up a few times. The chain couples TRBV19 to TRBJ1-2, with 8 nucleotides matching TRBD1. This CDR3 has 15 amino acids. The junction had 9 bases not matched to a gene; V was cut back by 3 bases and J by 6 bases. Germline V lookup: CDR1 LNHDA, CDR2 SQIVND (reference sequence). The DNA for the CDR3 is TGTGCCAGTAGTATGGGTGGCGGGACAGGAGATGGCTACACCTTC. This sequence encodes CASSMGGGTGDGYTF. Full variable domain (missing parts from reference TRBV19 and TRBJ1-2): DGGITQSPKYLFRKEGQNVTLSCEQNLNHDAMYWYRQDPGQGLRLIYYSQIVNDFQKGDIAEGYSVSREKKESFPLTVTSAQKNPTAFYLCASSMGGGTGDGYTFGSGTRLTVV.

The chain carries TRBV7-9 and TRBJ2-7; 7 bases agree with TRBD1. This CDR3 has 19 residues. From germline, CDR1 is SEHNR and CDR2 FQNEAQ (reference sequence). V gave up 5 bases and J gave up 6 bases; unmatched junction bases: 25. The CDR3 DNA sequence: TGTGCCAGCAGCCTACGGACCGAGGGGGCGGCTAATTCCCTCCGCGAGCAGTACTTC. Amino acids: CASSLRTEGAANSLREQYF.

J is TRBJ2-3 and V is TRBV10-3; 10 bases map to TRBD2. The CDR3 is made up of 14 amino acids. Per the germline V gene, CDR1 is ENHRY and CDR2 is SYGVKD. The junction had 3 bases not matched to a gene; V was cut back by 8 bases and J by 1 base. The CDR3 coding sequence is TGTGCCATCCTAGCGGGAGCGGGCACAGATACGCAGTATTTT. Amino acids: CAILAGAGTDTQYF.

Remarks on this clone: The same CDR3 arises from other DNA sequences in this sample as well. CDR3 loop: CASSQASGANTGELFF. As DNA, the CDR3 is TGCGCCAGCAGCCAAGCCAGCGGGGCGAACACCGGGGAGCTGTTTTTT. The chain is built from TRBV4-1 and TRBJ2-2, with 7 bases that match TRBD2. The CDR3 sequence is 16 residues long. The germline gives CDR1 MGHRA, CDR2 YSYEKL. Losses at the gene ends were 1 base for V and 0 bases for J; bases not matched to a gene: 2.

The gene calls are TRBV2 and TRBJ2-1; unclear D gene. CDR1 and CDR2 from the germline V gene are SNHLY and FYNNEI. The CDR3 is 14 residues long. V was clipped by 5 bases and J by 2 bases, with 10 bases between them. The CDR3 region has the DNA TGTGCCAGCAGTCCCCGCGTAACCTACAATGAGCAGTTCTTC. This codes for CASSPRVTYNEQFF.

The rearrangement uses TRBV18 and TRBJ1-4; no definite D call. The germline V gene encodes CDR1 KGHSH and CDR2 LQKENI. Trimming stripped 1 base from V and 6 bases from J, with 9 bases between. The CDR3 runs 14 residues. CDR3 loop: CASSPRGNDEKLFF. Written as DNA, the CDR3 is TGTGCCAGCTCACCACGAGGGAACGATGAAAAACTGTTTTTT.

The chain combines TRBV2 with TRBJ1-2, with no clear D. The germline V gene has CDR1 SNHLY and CDR2 FYNNEI. The CDR3 loop spans 13 amino acids. With 6 bases removed from V and 4 bases from J, the gap between germline ends came to 12 bases. This chain's CDR3 is CASRPSGVYGYTF. The CDR3, as DNA: TGTGCCAGCAGGCCGAGCGGTGTCTATGGCTACACCTTC.

This sequence joins TRBV14 and TRBJ2-3; D not certain. CDR1 is SGHDN, CDR2 FVKESK, per germline. V was trimmed by 3 bases and J by 0 bases, leaving 10 bases between them. The CDR3 length is 15 residues. DNA for the CDR3: TGTGCCAGCAGCCAGCAGAAATCTAGCACAGATACGCAGTATTTT. This encodes CASSQQKSSTDTQYF.